This T cell receptor (beta chain) emerged from a study of blood T cell repertoires in COVID-19. Measured with immunoSEQ multiplex PCR; TCRdb has only the in-frame clones, and not every one. The profile shows some 320,000 clones, around 90% of them singletons. The CDR3 spans 13 residues. Deletions cut 8 bases from V and 1 base from J, with 10 bases between. Germline assignment: CDR1 MNHEY and CDR2 SVGAGI. The sequencing input was PBMCs or T cells enriched from blood (not recorded which). The V call is TRBV6-5, the J call TRBJ2-3; no clear D gene. The sequence came from a man between 60 and 75 years old who had recovered from COVID-19. The CDR3 DNA reads TGTGCCAGCGTTGTCGCGGGCACAGATACGCAGTATTTT. Protein: CASVVAGTDTQYF.